This T cell receptor (beta chain) emerged from a study of lymphopenia after photon versus proton radiotherapy. V was trimmed by 4 bases and J by 1 base, leaving 9 bases between them. Germline V gene data show CDR1 as SGDLS and CDR2 as YYNGEE. The CDR3 has 14 residues. Notes on the study in general: After the lymphocyte nadir, photon-treated repertoires showed oligoclonal expansion, especially of CD8+ Temra cells.

To note about this clone: Its antigen is as yet unknown.

Method: immunoSEQ multiplex PCR; TCRdb's copy keeps in-frame clones and lacks some. Of 35,000 to 50,000 clones listed, about 83% are singletons. The receptor comes from a woman between 70 and 85 years old with pancreatic cancer. This material consisted of peripheral blood, taken from a patient treated with proton-based radiotherapy. The rearrangement joins TRBV9 to TRBJ1-3; D possibly corresponds to TRBD1 (5 bases). The CDR3: CASSNAGSGNTIYF. CDR3 sequence (DNA): TGTGCCAGCAGCAACGCAGGGTCTGGAAACACCATATATTTT.